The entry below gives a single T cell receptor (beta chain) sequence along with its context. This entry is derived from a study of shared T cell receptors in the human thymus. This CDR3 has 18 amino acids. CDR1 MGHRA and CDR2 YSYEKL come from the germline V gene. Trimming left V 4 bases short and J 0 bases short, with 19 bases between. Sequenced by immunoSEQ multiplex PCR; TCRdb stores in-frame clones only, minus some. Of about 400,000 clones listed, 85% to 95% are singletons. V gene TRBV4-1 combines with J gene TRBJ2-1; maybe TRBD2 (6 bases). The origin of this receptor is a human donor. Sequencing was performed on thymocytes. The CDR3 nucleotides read TGCGCCAGCAGCCCTGATCCGGGGGAGGCGACCTCCTACAATGAGCAGTTCTTC. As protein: CASSPDPGEATSYNEQFF.